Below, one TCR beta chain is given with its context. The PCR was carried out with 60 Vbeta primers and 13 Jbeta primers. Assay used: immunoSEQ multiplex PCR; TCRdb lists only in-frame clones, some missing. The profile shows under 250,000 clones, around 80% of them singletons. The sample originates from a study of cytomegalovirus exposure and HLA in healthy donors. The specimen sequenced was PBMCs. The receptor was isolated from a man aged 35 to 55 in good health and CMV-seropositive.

The CDR3 DNA is TGTGCCAGCAGACAGGACAGGGAGCACGGGGAGCTGTTTTTT. Translation gives CASRQDREHGELFF. The chain joins TRBV6-6 to TRBJ2-2, with TRBD1 matching over 8 bases. Looked up from germline, CDR1 is MNHNY and CDR2 is SVGAGI (reference sequence). The CDR3 is 14 residues long. The ends lost 6 bases at V and 7 bases at J; junction bases unmatched: 7.